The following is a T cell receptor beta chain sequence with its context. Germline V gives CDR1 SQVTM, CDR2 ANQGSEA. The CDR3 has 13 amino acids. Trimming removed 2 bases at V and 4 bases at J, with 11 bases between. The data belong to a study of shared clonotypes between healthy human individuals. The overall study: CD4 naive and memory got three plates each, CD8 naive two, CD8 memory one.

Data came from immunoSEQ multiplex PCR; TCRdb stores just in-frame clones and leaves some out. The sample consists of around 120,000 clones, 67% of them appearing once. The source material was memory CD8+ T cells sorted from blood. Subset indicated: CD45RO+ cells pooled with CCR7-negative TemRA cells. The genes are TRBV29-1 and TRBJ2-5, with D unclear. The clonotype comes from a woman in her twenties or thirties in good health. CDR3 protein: CSVEPGHRETQYF. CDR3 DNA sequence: TGCAGCGTTGAACCCGGGCACCGAGAGACCCAGTACTTC.